The 16 T cell receptor beta chains below all came from one sample that was sequenced in a study of blood T cell repertoires in COVID-19. Only in-frame clones appear in the TCRdb table, and some are missing; sequencing was by immunoSEQ multiplex PCR. The sample contains a few hundred thousand clones, around 80% of which appear only once. Sequencing used peripheral blood. These receptors were obtained from a woman aged 18 to 35 with acute or convalescent COVID-19.

A single count supports this clone. V gene TRBV7-3 combines with J gene TRBJ2-1; D is unclear. CDR3 length: 13 amino acids. Germline V gene sequence: CDR1 SGHTA, CDR2 FQGTGA. V was cut by 2 bases and J by 5 bases, with 7 bases left in between. This CDR3 reads CASSLGPHNEQFF. CDR3 coding DNA: TGTGCCAGCAGCTTAGGGCCCCACAATGAGCAGTTCTTC.

This chain links TRBV2 with TRBJ1-1; 10 positions match TRBD1. The V gene's germline CDR1 is SNHLY and CDR2 FYNNEI. Losses at the gene ends were 6 bases for V and 4 bases for J; bases not matched to a gene: 11. The CDR3 runs to 16 residues. The CDR3 bases are TGTGCCAGCAGACCGACAGGGGGCGTCCCGAGCACTGAAGCTTTCTTT. It is translated as CASRPTGGVPSTEAFF.

CDR3 protein: CATSDRRPDSPLHF. Here the CDR3 DNA reads TGTGCCACCAGTGATCGCCGCCCGGATTCACCCCTCCACTTT. The chain links TRBV24-1 to TRBJ1-6; D gene unclear. CDR1 and CDR2 (germline): KGHDR, SFDVKD. This CDR3 contains 14 residues. The V gene lost 3 bases and the J gene lost 8 bases, with 10 bases spanning the gap.

The gene calls are TRBV2 and TRBJ2-3; 9 nucleotides agree with TRBD2. The CDR3 extends over 15 amino acids. Per the germline V gene, CDR1 is SNHLY and CDR2 is FYNNEI. The V segment lost 6 bases and the J segment 2 bases; nucleotides outside the gene matches: 6. In DNA form, the CDR3 reads TGTGCCAGCAGACGACTAGCGGAGAACACAGATACGCAGTATTTT. Residues: CASRRLAENTDTQYF. The entire variable domain, with the rest obtained from reference TRBV2 and TRBJ2-3, is as follows: EPEVTQTPSHQVTQMGQEVILRCVPISNHLYFYWYRQILGQKVEFLVSFYNNEISEKSEIFDDQFSVERPDGSNFTLKIRSTKLEDSAMYFCASRRLAENTDTQYFGPGTRLTVL.

The gene calls are TRBV9 and TRBJ2-1; a possible D gene is TRBD2 (6 bases). CDR1 is SGDLS, CDR2 YYNGEE, per germline. The CDR3 is 15 residues long. V was cut by 0 bases and J by 9 bases, with 16 bases left in between. CDR3 nucleotide sequence: TGTGCCAGCAGCGTAGGGGGAGGCCGGGGGTCTGAGCAGTTCTTC. Its translation is CASSVGGGRGSEQFF.

The J gene is TRBJ2-3, the V gene TRBV16, with 7 bases fitting TRBD2. The CDR3 extends over 15 amino acids. V trimming: 2 bases; J trimming: 6 bases; junction bases outside the gene matches: 8. Germline CDR1 KGHSY, CDR2 FQNENV. CDR3 nucleotide sequence: TGTGCCAGCAGCCAAGGGGGGGGAAGAGACGATACGCAGTATTTT. It yields the protein CASSQGGGRDDTQYF.

This chain joins TRBV27 and TRBJ2-7; a weak D match, TRBD1 (6 bases). Germline values: CDR1 MNHEY, CDR2 SMNVEV (reference sequence). The CDR3 is made up of 13 amino acids. Deletions cut 4 bases from V and 3 bases from J, with 10 bases between. This chain's CDR3 is CASSYGTYYEQYF. The DNA of the CDR3 is TGTGCCAGCAGTTATGGGACATACTACGAGCAGTACTTC.

The genes are TRBV28 and TRBJ2-3, with 7 bases matching TRBD2. The CDR3 length is 16 residues. V gave up 10 bases and J gave up 2 bases; unmatched junction bases: 15. Germline V lookup: CDR1 MDHEN, CDR2 SYDVKM. The CDR3 sequence: CATDRGEGPYTDTQYF. CDR3 DNA: TGTGCCACCGATCGGGGGGAGGGTCCCTACACAGATACGCAGTATTTT.

The CDR3 region is CASSLTGTSGSYEQYF. In DNA, the CDR3 is TGTGCCAGCAGCCTCACAGGGACTAGCGGGAGCTACGAGCAGTACTTC. The V gene is TRBV28, the J gene TRBJ2-7; 14 bases agree with TRBD2. From germline, CDR1 is MDHEN and CDR2 SYDVKM. This CDR3 comprises 16 residues. V lost 6 bases, J lost 3 bases, and 7 bases stayed unmatched.

V and J are TRBV11-2 and TRBJ1-2; no clear D gene. Trimming cost V 7 bases and J 0 bases, with 12 bases left between them. The CDR3 totals 14 residues. Germline-derived CDR1 and CDR2 are SGHAT and FQNNGV. The CDR3 here is CASTPGRTNYGYTF. CDR3 sequence (DNA): TGTGCCAGCACCCCGGGAAGAACTAACTATGGCTACACCTTC.

The chain employs TRBV4-3 and TRBJ1-2, with D perhaps TRBD1 (5 bases). The CDR3 sequence is 16 residues long. Per germline, CDR1 LGHNA and CDR2 YSLEER. V was pared by 0 bases and J by 2 bases, with 13 bases between. The DNA of the CDR3 is TGCGCCAGCAGCCAAGAGGGCGTGTACAGGAACTATGGCTACACCTTC. Encoded protein: CASSQEGVYRNYGYTF.

The sample holds one count of this clone. V is TRBV6-5 and J is TRBJ2-5; 9 nucleotides line up with TRBD2. Trimming cost V 5 bases and J 5 bases; bases outside gene matches: 3. The CDR3 runs to 13 residues. Germline V CDR1 and CDR2: MNHEY, SVGAGI. CDR3 amino acids: CASSLAGLETQYF. The CDR3 DNA sequence: TGTGCCAGCAGTCTAGCGGGACTCGAGACCCAGTACTTC.

The chain links TRBV28 to TRBJ1-4; possible D gene TRBD1, 5 bases. V lost 4 bases, J lost 4 bases, and 22 bases lay in between. CDR1 is MDHEN and CDR2 is SYDVKM in the germline V gene. This CDR3 has 18 amino acids. The CDR3 here is CASSSLEGTQGFNEKLFF. The CDR3 DNA follows: TGTGCCAGCAGTTCCCTGGAGGGGACGCAAGGCTTTAATGAAAAACTGTTTTTT.

The V gene is TRBV4-2, the J gene TRBJ2-5, with 7 bases matching TRBD2. Looked up from germline, CDR1 is LGHNA and CDR2 is YNFKEQ. The CDR3 is 15 residues long. V was pared by 1 base and J by 5 bases, with 7 bases of the junction left unmatched. CDR3 residues: CASSQVGGGRETQYF. In DNA, the CDR3 is TGTGCCAGCAGCCAAGTCGGGGGAGGGCGGGAGACCCAGTACTTC.

This sequence joins TRBV5-1 and TRBJ2-3; D call uncertain. Looked up from germline, CDR1 is SGHRS and CDR2 is YFSETQ. The CDR3 spans 12 residues. Trimming pared 0 bases from V and 6 bases from J, leaving 5 bases between. The CDR3 here is CASSLEEDTQYF. Here the CDR3 DNA reads TGCGCCAGCAGCTTGGAGGAGGATACGCAGTATTTT.

The sample holds a few counts of this clone. The chain recombines TRBV7-9 with TRBJ2-2; 7 bases match TRBD2. Germline assignment: CDR1 SEHNR and CDR2 FQNEAQ (reference sequence). The junction had 13 bases not matched to a gene; V was cut back by 1 base and J by 5 bases. This CDR3 has 18 amino acids. The CDR3 DNA sequence: TGTGCCAGCAGCTTAGTATTGGGGAGGGCCATATCTACCGGGGAGCTGTTTTTT. Translating gives CASSLVLGRAISTGELFF.